This T cell receptor beta chain was captured in a study of CD8 T cells in ankylosing spondylitis. A remark on this clonotype: Its specificity is unknown.

Broader study findings: What appeared characteristic of ankylosing spondylitis blood was a TCR beta motif of eight highly homologous variants. Previously reported in reactive arthritis synovial fluid and blood were some of the motif variants.

Germline V gene data show CDR1 as DFQATT and CDR2 as SNEGSKA (reference sequence). The length of the CDR3 is 15 residues. Trimming took 0 bases from V and 3 from J; bases not matched to a gene: 5. TCRdb redid the calling of the 5' RACE reads with MiXCR, one entry per CDR3 protein. Counted here are around 770,000 distinct CDR3 sequences, 12% occurring once; the ten biggest clones make up roughly 0.51%. Sequencing was done on a sample of blood, either unsorted or a sorted T cell fraction (not recorded which). This chain connects TRBV20-1 to TRBJ2-3, with 8 nucleotides matching TRBD2. The receptor comes from a male donor with ankylosing spondylitis. CDR3 coding DNA: TGCAGTGCTAGAGATCGGGGGGGGGTGACAGATACGCAGTATTTT. Its translation is CSARDRGGVTDTQYF.